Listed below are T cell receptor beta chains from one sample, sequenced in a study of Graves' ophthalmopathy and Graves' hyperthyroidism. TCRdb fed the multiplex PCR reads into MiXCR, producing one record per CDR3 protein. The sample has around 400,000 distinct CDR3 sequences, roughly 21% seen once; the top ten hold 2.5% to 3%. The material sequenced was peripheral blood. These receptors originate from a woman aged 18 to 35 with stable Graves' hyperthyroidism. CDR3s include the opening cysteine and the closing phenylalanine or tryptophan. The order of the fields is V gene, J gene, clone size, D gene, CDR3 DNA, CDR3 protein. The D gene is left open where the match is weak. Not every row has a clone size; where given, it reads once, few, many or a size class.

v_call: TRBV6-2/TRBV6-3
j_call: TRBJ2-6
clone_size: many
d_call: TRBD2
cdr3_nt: TGTGCCAGCAGTTACTCTCCCCTAGCGGGGGGCTCTGGGGCCAACGTCCTGACTTTC
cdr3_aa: CASSYSPLAGGSGANVLTF

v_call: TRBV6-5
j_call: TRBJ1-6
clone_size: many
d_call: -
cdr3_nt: TGTGCCAGCAGTTGGGATCGAATGGGAACTTCACCCCTCCACTTT
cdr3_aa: CASSWDRMGTSPLHF

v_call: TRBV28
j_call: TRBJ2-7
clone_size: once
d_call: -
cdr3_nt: TGTGCCAGCAGCAACCGAGCAGTCCTGGCGTGCGAGCAGTACTTC
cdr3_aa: CASSNRAVLACEQYF

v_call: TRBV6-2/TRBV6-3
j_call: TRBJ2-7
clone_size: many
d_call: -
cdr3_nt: TGTGCCAGCAGCTTCGGACAGTCCCTCCCTGCTTACGAGCAGTACTTC
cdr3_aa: CASSFGQSLPAYEQYF

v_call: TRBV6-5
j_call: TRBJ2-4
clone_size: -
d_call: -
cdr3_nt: TGTGCCAGCAGTTACCCTGTAACGCGAGCCAAAAACATTCAGTACTTC
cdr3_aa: CASSYPVTRAKNIQYF

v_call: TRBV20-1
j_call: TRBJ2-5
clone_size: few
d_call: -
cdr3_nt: TGCAGTGCCCTTCTCTCGGTTGCGCAAGAGACCCAGTACTTC
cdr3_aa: CSALLSVAQETQYF

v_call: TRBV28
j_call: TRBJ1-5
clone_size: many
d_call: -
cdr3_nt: TGTGCCAGCAGCTGGATGGTCTATAGCAATCAGCCCCAGCATTTT
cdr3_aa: CASSWMVYSNQPQHF

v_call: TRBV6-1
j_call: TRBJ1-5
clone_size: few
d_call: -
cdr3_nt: TGTGCCAGCAGTGGGATAGCCGGGGGCAATCAGCCCCAGCATTTT
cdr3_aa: CASSGIAGGNQPQHF

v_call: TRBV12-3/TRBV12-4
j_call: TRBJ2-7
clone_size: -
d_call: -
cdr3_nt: TGTGCCAGCACCCGTACGCAGGGCGAGCAGTACTTC
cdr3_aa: CASTRTQGEQYF

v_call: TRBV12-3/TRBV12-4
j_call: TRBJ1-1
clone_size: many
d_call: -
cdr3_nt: TGTGCCAGCACGAGGGTTTTAGCTGAAGCTTTCTTT
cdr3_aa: CASTRVLAEAFF

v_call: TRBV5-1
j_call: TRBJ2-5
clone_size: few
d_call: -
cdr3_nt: TGCGCCAGCAGCTGGGACACCGAAGAGACCCAGTACTTC
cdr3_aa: CASSWDTEETQYF

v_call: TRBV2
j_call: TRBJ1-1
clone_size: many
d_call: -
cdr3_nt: TGTGCCAGCATATGGACCGGGGCTTTCTTT
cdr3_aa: CASIWTGAFF

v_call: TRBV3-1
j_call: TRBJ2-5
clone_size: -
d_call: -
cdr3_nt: TGTGCCAGCAGCCAAGGGCACGGACAAGAGACCAAGTACTTC
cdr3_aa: CASSQGHGQETKYF

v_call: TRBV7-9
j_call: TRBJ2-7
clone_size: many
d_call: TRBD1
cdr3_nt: TGTGCCAGCAGCTTCGCGCCCGGGACAGGCGACGAGCAGTACTTC
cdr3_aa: CASSFAPGTGDEQYF

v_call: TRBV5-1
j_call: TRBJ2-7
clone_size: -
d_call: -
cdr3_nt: TGCGCCAGCAGCTTGGAGTCCAGAACCTCCTACGAGCAGTACTTC
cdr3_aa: CASSLESRTSYEQYF

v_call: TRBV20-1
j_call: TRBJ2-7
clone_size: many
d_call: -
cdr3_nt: TGCAGTGCTAGAATGCCAGGGAGCCCCTACGAGCAGTACTTC
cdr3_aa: CSARMPGSPYEQYF

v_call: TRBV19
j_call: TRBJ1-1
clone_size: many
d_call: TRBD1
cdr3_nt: TGTGCCAGTAGTATGGACAGGGGGAACCTTAAAGCTTTCTTT
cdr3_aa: CASSMDRGNLKAFF

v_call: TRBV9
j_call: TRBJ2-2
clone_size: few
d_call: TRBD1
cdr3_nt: TGTGCCAGCAGCGTCCCCGGACAGGGGGCGAACACCGGGGAGCTGTTTTTT
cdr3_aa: CASSVPGQGANTGELFF

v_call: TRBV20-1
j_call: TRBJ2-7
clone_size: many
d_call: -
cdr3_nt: TGCAGTGCTCCCCGCGGTTATTTTTTCGACGAGCAGTACTTC
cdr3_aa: CSAPRGYFFDEQYF

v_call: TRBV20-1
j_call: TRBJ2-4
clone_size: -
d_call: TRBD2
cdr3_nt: TGCAGTGCCCCCCGTGGGGGGGTAGCCAAAAACATTCAGTACTTC
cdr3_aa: CSAPRGGVAKNIQYF

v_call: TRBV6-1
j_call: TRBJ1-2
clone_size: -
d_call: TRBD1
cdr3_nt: TGTGCCAGCAGTCGACAGGGAGAAGCGGCCTATGGCTACACCTTC
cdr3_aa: CASSRQGEAAYGYTF

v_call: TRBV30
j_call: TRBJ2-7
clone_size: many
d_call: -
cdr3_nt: TGTGCCTGGCGAAACTCCTACGAGCAGTACTTC
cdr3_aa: CAWRNSYEQYF

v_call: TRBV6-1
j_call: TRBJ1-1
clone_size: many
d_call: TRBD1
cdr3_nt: TGTGCCAGCAGTACGGGACAGGGAGCTGAAGCTTTCTTT
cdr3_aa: CASSTGQGAEAFF

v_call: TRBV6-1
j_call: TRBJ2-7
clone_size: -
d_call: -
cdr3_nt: TGTGCCAGCATGGCCCATTCCTACGAGCAGTACTTC
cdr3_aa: CASMAHSYEQYF

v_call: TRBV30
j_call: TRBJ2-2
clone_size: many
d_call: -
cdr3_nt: TGTGCCTGGAGCAACAGGGTCGACGGGGAGCTGTTTTTT
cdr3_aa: CAWSNRVDGELFF

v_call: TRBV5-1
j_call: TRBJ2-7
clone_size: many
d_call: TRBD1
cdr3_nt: TGCGCCAGCAGCCCCCTGACGACAGGGACAAACTACGAGCAGTACTTC
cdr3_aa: CASSPLTTGTNYEQYF

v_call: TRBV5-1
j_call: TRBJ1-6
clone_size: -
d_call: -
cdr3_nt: TGCGCCAGCAGCCCCGTCGACCGACCCCTTAGGGGTTCACCCCTCCACTTT
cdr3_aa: CASSPVDRPLRGSPLHF

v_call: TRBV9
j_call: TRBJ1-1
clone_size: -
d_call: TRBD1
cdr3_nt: TGTGCCAGCAGCGGGAGGGACAGGCCGAACACTGAAGCTTTCTTT
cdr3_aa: CASSGRDRPNTEAFF

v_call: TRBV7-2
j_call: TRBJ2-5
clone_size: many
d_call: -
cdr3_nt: TGTGCCAGCAGCTTATTACTAGCTGGGGAGACCCAGTACTTC
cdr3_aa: CASSLLLAGETQYF

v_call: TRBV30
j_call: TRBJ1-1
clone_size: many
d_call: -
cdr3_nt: TGTGCCTGGACCCCCGGGCGGAGCAACACTGAAGCTTTCTTT
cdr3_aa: CAWTPGRSNTEAFF

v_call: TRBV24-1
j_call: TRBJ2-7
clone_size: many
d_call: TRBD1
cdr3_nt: TGTGCCACCAGTGGTGGGGACAGGGTCCACGAGCAGTACTTC
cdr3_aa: CATSGGDRVHEQYF